These 6 T cell receptor beta chains share one sample of origin, sequenced in a study of technical replicates of blood from a handful of donors. Profiled with immunoSEQ multiplex PCR; TCRdb holds only in-frame clones, not every one. The repertoire holds 65,000 to 95,000 clones, with roughly 98% as singletons. Sequencing input: T cells isolated from PBMCs. The receptors derive from a human donor in good health.

V and J are TRBV5-1 and TRBJ1-5, with unresolved D. The CDR3 extends over 13 amino acids. Germline assignment: CDR1 SGHRS and CDR2 YFSETQ. V shed 1 base and J shed 4 bases, with 6 bases lying between them. The DNA for the CDR3 is TGCGCCAGCAGCTTGTTTAGTAATCAGCCCCAGCATTTT. Its protein product is CASSLFSNQPQHF.

V is TRBV5-1 and J is TRBJ2-5; 7 bases line up with TRBD1. Germline loops: CDR1 SGHRS, CDR2 YFSETQ. J gave up 1 base and V 4 bases, and 10 bases lay outside the gene matches. This CDR3 is built from 16 residues. CDR3 protein: CASSQGDRRGQETQYF. For the CDR3, the DNA is TGCGCCAGCAGCCAAGGGGACAGAAGGGGCCAAGAGACCCAGTACTTC.

The chain has TRBV18 and TRBJ1-2; D is perhaps TRBD1 (6 bases). The germline V and J ends were trimmed by 3 bases and 8 bases, with 16 bases remaining between them. The CDR3 extends over 14 amino acids. Germline V gene lookup returns CDR1 KGHSH and CDR2 LQKENI. In DNA, the CDR3 is TGTGCCAGCTCACCGGACAGCGTTCTGAGCGGCTACACCTTC. It is translated as CASSPDSVLSGYTF. The variable domain in full, completed from reference TRBV18 and TRBJ1-2, reads NAGVMQNPRHLVRRRGQEARLRCSPMKGHSHVYWYRQLPEEGLKFMVYLQKENIIDESGMPKERFSAEFPKEGPSILRIQQVVRGDSAAYFCASSPDSVLSGYTFGSGTRLTVV.

The rearrangement joins TRBV9 to TRBJ1-6; perhaps TRBD1 as D (5 bases). The V gene's germline CDR1 is SGDLS and CDR2 YYNGEE. This CDR3 region has 15 residues. The V gene lost 3 bases and the J gene lost 7 bases, with 14 bases spanning the gap. CDR3 nucleotide sequence: TGTGCCAGCAGCGGATCGGGGGGTGCCAATTCACCCCTCCACTTT. Amino acids: CASSGSGGANSPLHF.

This sequence joins TRBV6-5 and TRBJ2-7; D may be TRBD2 (5 bases). CDR3 size: 15 residues. Between the trimmed V and J ends, which lost 2 bases and 3 bases, there was a span of 14 bases. Germline V gives CDR1 MNHEY, CDR2 SVGAGI. The CDR3 loop reads CASSYLLGRGYEQYF. DNA of the CDR3: TGTGCCAGCAGTTACCTGCTCGGACGGGGCTACGAGCAGTACTTC.

V usage is TRBV19 and J usage is TRBJ1-5, with 7 bases lining up with TRBD1. J lost 3 bases, V lost 9 bases, and 5 bases had no gene match. The CDR3 consists of 13 residues. The V gene's germline CDR1 is LNHDA and CDR2 SQIVND (reference sequence). CDR3 protein: CASETGNNQPQHF. Here the CDR3 DNA reads TGTGCCAGCGAGACAGGGAACAATCAGCCCCAGCATTTT.